This section outlines one TCR beta chain sequence together with its context. Its matching antigen is unknown. This sample is drawn from a study of siplizumab effects on memory and regulatory T cells. Around 96,000 TCR templates were measured in each sample. Profiling relied on immunoSEQ multiplex PCR, and the TCRdb table lists in-frame clones only, not all of them. The table lists some 110,000 clones, roughly 91% of them singletons. Findings and limits, study-wide: Alloreactive sequences traceable to unstimulated CD4+ memory cells declined significantly under siplizumab. A small minority of alloreactive clones were mapped to unstimulated subsets. Greater diversity than memory cells seemed evident in naive T cells, which also appeared to be major alloresponse contributors.

V shed 4 bases and J shed 0 bases, with 9 bases lying between them. CDR3 length: 14 amino acids. Germline lookup yields CDR1 SNHLY and CDR2 FYNNEI. This clonotype originated in a human donor in good health. The sequencing sample was made of CD4+ T cells sorted from blood. This sequence joins TRBV2 and TRBJ1-2; D unclear. The DNA for the CDR3 is TGTGCCAGCAGTGGAGGCAAAACTAACTATGGCTACACCTTC. Its translation: CASSGGKTNYGYTF.